This T cell receptor (beta chain) was obtained from a study of shared clonotypes between healthy human individuals. Libraries were prepared by immunoSEQ multiplex PCR; TCRdb keeps only in-frame clonotypes and omits some of them. In the table there are roughly 2.1 million clones, 90% to 95% of which are singletons. The study's findings and limits: Non-shared clonotypes had lower generation probabilities than clonotypes shared by all four sorted-subset donors. Tissue TCR repertoires likely differ from these blood-only repertoires.

Naive CD8 cells comprised CD45RO-negative, CCR7-positively selected cells, excluding terminally differentiated effector memory CD45RA+ cells. There are a few counts of this clone. Its specificity is unknown. This CDR3 spans 14 amino acids. Trimming cost V 4 bases and J 4 bases; bases outside gene matches: 6. Germline assignment: CDR1 SGHDN and CDR2 FVKESK. The chain carries TRBV14 and TRBJ1-1; 7 bases are shared with TRBD1. Input material: naive CD8+ T cells from PBMCs. This TCR came from a man aged 18 to 29 in good health. Some clones in this sample may be carry-over from other donors' samples. The CDR3 loop is CASSPTQGITEAFF. CDR3 DNA sequence: TGTGCCAGCAGCCCAACACAGGGGATCACTGAAGCTTTCTTT. Full variable domain (outside the CDR3, taken from reference TRBV14 and TRBJ1-1): EAGVTQFPSHSVIEKGQTVTLRCDPISGHDNLYWYRRVMGKEIKFLLHFVKESKQDESGMPNNRFLAERTGGTYSTLKVQPAELEDSGVYFCASSPTQGITEAFFGQGTRLTVV.